The present entry profiles one TCR beta chain with its context. Cohorts were based on clinical histories the participants reported. Clones were read by immunoSEQ multiplex PCR, and TCRdb kept only the in-frame ones, dropping some. The sample lists 130,000 to 150,000 clones; about nine tenths were seen once. This specimen comes from a study of blood T cell repertoires in COVID-19. Across the study: There were acute and convalescent COVID-19 samples, and they came from the United States, Italy and Spain.

Between the trimmed V and J ends, which lost 0 bases and 7 bases, there was a span of 9 bases. The CDR3 loop spans 13 amino acids. Germline values: CDR1 PRHDT, CDR2 FYEKMQ (reference sequence). The sequenced sample consisted of PBMCs or T cells enriched from blood (not recorded which). The clonotype was recovered from a man in his sixties who had recovered from COVID-19. The V gene is TRBV13, the J gene TRBJ1-2, with D uncertain. The CDR3 coding sequence is TGTGCCAGCAGCTTAGGGGTTAGCGGTGGCTACACCTTC. It codes for CASSLGVSGGYTF.